This TCR beta chain stems from a study of T cell responses to AZD1222 COVID-19 vaccine. Study summary: Both about-4-week and about-12-week second-dose recipients were combined. Findings of the study overall: Of the AZD1222 recipients, only six or seven were seropositive at baseline.

Repertoires were generated with immunoSEQ multiplex PCR, while TCRdb's copy carries only in-frame clones and drops some. The repertoire holds around 150,000 clones, with around 90% as singletons. With 4 bases clipped from V and 7 bases from J, the junction kept 7 bases outside the gene matches. The CDR3 has 14 amino acids. The V gene's germline CDR1 is MGHRA and CDR2 YSYEKL. Concerning this clone: The target antigen is unknown.

This chain connects TRBV4-1 to TRBJ1-1; TRBD1 aligns across 9 bases. The input for sequencing was peripheral blood, taken on day 0 of AZD1222 vaccination. This receptor was obtained from an adult in good health. In nucleotides, the CDR3 is TGCGCCAGCAGCCTTAAGACAGGGGGTCTTGAAGCTTTCTTT. Protein product: CASSLKTGGLEAFF.